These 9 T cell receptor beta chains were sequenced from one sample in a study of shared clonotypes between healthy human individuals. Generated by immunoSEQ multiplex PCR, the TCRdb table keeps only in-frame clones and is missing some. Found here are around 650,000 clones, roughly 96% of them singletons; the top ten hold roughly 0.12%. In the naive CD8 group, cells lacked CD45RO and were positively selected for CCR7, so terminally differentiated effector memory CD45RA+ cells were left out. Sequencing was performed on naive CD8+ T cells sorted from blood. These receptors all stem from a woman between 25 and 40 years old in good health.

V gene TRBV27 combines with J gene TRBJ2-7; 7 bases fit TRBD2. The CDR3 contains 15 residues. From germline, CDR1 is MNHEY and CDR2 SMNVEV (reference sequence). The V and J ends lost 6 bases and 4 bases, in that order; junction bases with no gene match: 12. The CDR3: CASSQLPAGEYEQYF. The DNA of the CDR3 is TGTGCCAGCAGCCAGCTCCCGGCGGGAGAATACGAGCAGTACTTC.

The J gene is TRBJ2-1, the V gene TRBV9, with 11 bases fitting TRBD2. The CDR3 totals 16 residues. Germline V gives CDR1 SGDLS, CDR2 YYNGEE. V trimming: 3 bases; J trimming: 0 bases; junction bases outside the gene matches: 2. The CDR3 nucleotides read TGTGCCAGCAGCGATAGCGGGAGGGTCTCCTACAATGAGCAGTTCTTC. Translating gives CASSDSGRVSYNEQFF.

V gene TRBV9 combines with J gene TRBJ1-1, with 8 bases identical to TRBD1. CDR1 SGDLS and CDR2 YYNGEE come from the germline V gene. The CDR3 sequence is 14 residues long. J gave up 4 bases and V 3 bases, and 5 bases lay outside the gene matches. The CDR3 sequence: CASSAVTGGTEAFF. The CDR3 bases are TGTGCCAGCAGCGCAGTAACAGGGGGCACTGAAGCTTTCTTT.

This CDR3 reads CASSGRGTANEKLFF. CDR3 nucleotide sequence: TGTGCCAGCAGTGGGAGGGGTACAGCTAATGAAAAACTGTTTTTT. J is TRBJ1-4 and V is TRBV6-5; D might be TRBD1 (5 bases). The V gene lost 5 bases and the J gene lost 3 bases, with 13 bases spanning the gap. CDR3 length: 15 amino acids. Germline values: CDR1 MNHEY, CDR2 SVGAGI.

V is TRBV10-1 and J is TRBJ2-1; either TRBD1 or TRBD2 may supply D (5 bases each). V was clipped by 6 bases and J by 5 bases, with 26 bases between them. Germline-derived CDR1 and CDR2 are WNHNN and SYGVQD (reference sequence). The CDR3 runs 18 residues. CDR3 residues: CASSPVRDLTGTHNEQFF. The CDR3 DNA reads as TGCGCCAGCAGCCCGGTCCGCGACCTCACCGGGACCCACAATGAGCAGTTCTTC.

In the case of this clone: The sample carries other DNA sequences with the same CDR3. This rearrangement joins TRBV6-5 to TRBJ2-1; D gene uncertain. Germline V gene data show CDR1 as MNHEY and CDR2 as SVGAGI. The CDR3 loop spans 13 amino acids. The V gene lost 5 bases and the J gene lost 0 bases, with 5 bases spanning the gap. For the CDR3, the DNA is TGTGCCAGCAGTGAAAGCTCCTACAATGAGCAGTTCTTC. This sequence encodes CASSESSYNEQFF.

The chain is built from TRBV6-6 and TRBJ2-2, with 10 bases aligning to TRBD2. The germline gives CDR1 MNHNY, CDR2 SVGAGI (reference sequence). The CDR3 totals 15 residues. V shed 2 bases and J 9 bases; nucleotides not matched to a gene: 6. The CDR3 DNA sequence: TGTGCCAGCAGTTACCTGGCTAGCGGGAGCCGGGAGCTGTTTTTT. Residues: CASSYLASGSRELFF.

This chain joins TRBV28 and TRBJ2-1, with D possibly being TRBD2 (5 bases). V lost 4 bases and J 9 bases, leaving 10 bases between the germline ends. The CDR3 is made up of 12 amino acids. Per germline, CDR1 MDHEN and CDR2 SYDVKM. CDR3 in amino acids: CASSWTPPEQFF. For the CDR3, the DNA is TGTGCCAGCAGTTGGACTCCTCCTGAGCAGTTCTTC.

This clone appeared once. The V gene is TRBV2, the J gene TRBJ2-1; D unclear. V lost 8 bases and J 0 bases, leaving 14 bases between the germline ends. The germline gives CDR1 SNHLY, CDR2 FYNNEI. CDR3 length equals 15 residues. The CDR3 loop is CASRDDWSSYNEQFF. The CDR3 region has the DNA TGTGCCAGCCGCGACGACTGGAGCTCCTACAATGAGCAGTTCTTC.